This T cell receptor beta chain stems from a study of cytotoxic CD8 clonotypes in ibrutinib-treated CLL. On the study more broadly: Investigators reported some 25 partial and 2 complete responses; after median around 6 years, roughly 14 patients remained remitted and about twelve progressed. Points from the study as a whole: T-cell clonality at baseline went above that of age-matched healthy donors and rose and fell with circulating CD8+ T-cell counts.

Points on this clone: Its target is not known.

Sequencing was designed to attain a depth spanning 1 in 200,000 to 1 in 1 million T cells. TCRdb keeps only in-frame clones here, not all; method: immunoSEQ multiplex PCR. The table records around 140,000 clones, 77% of them present only once. The sequence was collected from a human donor with chronic lymphocytic leukemia. Sequences were derived from PBMCs, sampled after 12 months of ibrutinib treatment.

In nucleotides, the CDR3 is TGTGCCAGCAAAGGGGGCAGTTATGGCTACACCTTC. It codes for CASKGGSYGYTF. V usage is TRBV27 and J usage is TRBJ1-2; TRBD1 matches 7 bases. The CDR3 consists of 12 residues. After removal of 7 bases from V and 5 bases from J, the junction contained 4 bases not matched to a gene. Germline V gene sequence: CDR1 MNHEY, CDR2 SMNVEV (reference sequence).